A single sample is the source of the 19 T cell receptor beta chains below, sequenced in a study of T cell responses to AZD1222 COVID-19 vaccine. The protocol was immunoSEQ multiplex PCR, while the TCRdb copy is restricted to in-frame clones and leaves out a portion. This sample has some 96,000 clones, with about nine tenths found just once. The specimen was peripheral blood, collected on day 0 of AZD1222 vaccination. The receptors were sampled from an adult in good health.

The rearrangement links TRBV6-6 to TRBJ2-1; D may correspond to TRBD1 or TRBD2 (5 bases each). Per the germline V gene, CDR1 is MNHNY and CDR2 is SVGAGI (reference sequence). The CDR3 loop spans 14 amino acids. V shed 7 bases and J shed 1 base, with 11 bases lying between them. The CDR3 region has the DNA TGTGCCAGCAAAAGGGACCCGTCCTACAATGAGCAGTTCTTC. Encoded protein: CASKRDPSYNEQFF.

V usage is TRBV19 and J usage is TRBJ1-3, with D possibly matching TRBD1 (6 bases). CDR3 size: 16 residues. Between the trimmed V and J ends, which lost 5 bases and 0 bases, there was a span of 14 bases. The V gene's germline CDR1 is LNHDA and CDR2 SQIVND (reference sequence). The CDR3 protein is CASSLRQANSGNTIYF. The CDR3 DNA sequence: TGTGCCAGTAGTCTACGACAGGCCAACTCTGGAAACACCATATATTTT.

V is TRBV7-2 and J is TRBJ2-5; 9 bases match TRBD1. The germline V gene has CDR1 SGHTA and CDR2 FQGNSA. Losses at the gene ends were 1 base for V and 2 bases for J; bases not matched to a gene: 2. CDR3 length equals 15 residues. DNA of the CDR3: TGTGCCAGCAGCTTAGATGGGACAGGGCAAGAGACCCAGTACTTC. Protein: CASSLDGTGQETQYF.

V usage is TRBV19 and J usage is TRBJ1-1, with D perhaps TRBD1 (5 bases). The V and J ends lost 2 bases and 2 bases respectively, with 6 bases between them. Germline V gene data show CDR1 as LNHDA and CDR2 as SQIVND (reference sequence). The CDR3 runs to 13 residues. The CDR3 is CASSITGNTEAFF. CDR3 coding DNA: TGTGCCAGTAGTATAACAGGTAACACTGAAGCTTTCTTT.

This clone came up a few times. V and J are TRBV15 and TRBJ1-4; D unresolved. CDR1 LNHNV and CDR2 YYDKDF come from the germline V gene (reference sequence). This CDR3 is 16 amino acids long. Trimming took 0 bases from V and 5 from J, leaving 13 bases between them. This CDR3 reads CATSREGWDPNEKLFF. The CDR3 DNA reads as TGTGCCACCAGCAGAGAAGGCTGGGATCCAAATGAAAAACTGTTTTTT.

The chain joins TRBV5-1 to TRBJ2-3; no reliable D call. The germline V and J ends were trimmed by 0 bases and 2 bases, with 7 bases remaining between them. The CDR3 sequence is 14 residues long. CDR1 and CDR2 from the germline V gene are SGHRS and YFSETQ. CDR3 in amino acids: CASSLAQVTDTQYF. The DNA of the CDR3 is TGCGCCAGCAGCTTGGCGCAGGTCACAGATACGCAGTATTTT.

The J gene is TRBJ1-1, the V gene TRBV28, with TRBD1 matching 9 bases. Losses at the gene ends were 6 bases for V and 4 bases for J; bases not matched to a gene: 0. The CDR3 has 12 residues. Germline-derived CDR1 and CDR2 are MDHEN and SYDVKM. CDR3 region: CASRTGGTEAFF. The CDR3 DNA reads as TGTGCCAGCAGGACAGGGGGCACTGAAGCTTTCTTT.

The chain uses TRBV11-3 and TRBJ2-1; 11 bases match TRBD1. The V gene's germline CDR1 is SGHNT and CDR2 YENEEA. Trimming took 4 bases from V and 7 from J; bases not matched to a gene: 3. The CDR3 totals 14 residues. CDR3 sequence: CASSSRDRGNEQFF. The CDR3 bases are TGTGCCAGCAGCTCCCGGGACAGGGGGAATGAGCAGTTCTTC. Full variable domain (outside the CDR3, taken from reference TRBV11-3 and TRBJ2-1): EAGVVQSPRYKIIEKKQPVAFWCNPISGHNTLYWYLQNLGQGPELLIRYENEEAVDDSQLPKDRFSAERLKGVDSTLKIQPAELGDSAVYLCASSSRDRGNEQFFGPGTRLTVL.

The V gene is TRBV27, the J gene TRBJ2-7, with D unclear. CDR3 length equals 13 residues. The V end was cut by 3 bases, the J end by 1 base, with 7 bases between. CDR1 MNHEY and CDR2 SMNVEV come from the germline V gene (reference sequence). The CDR3 DNA follows: TGTGCCAGCAGTTTCGTTAAGTCCTACGAGCAGTACTTC. This sequence encodes CASSFVKSYEQYF.

The chain recombines TRBV7-2 with TRBJ2-1; weak D call: TRBD2 (6 bases). This CDR3 region has 12 residues. Looked up from germline, CDR1 is SGHTA and CDR2 is FQGNSA. The V end was cut by 3 bases, the J end by 9 bases, with 9 bases between. CDR3 protein: CASSLVAVEQFF. CDR3 nucleotide sequence: TGTGCCAGCAGCTTGGTAGCGGTTGAGCAGTTCTTC.

This chain connects TRBV11-2 to TRBJ2-7, with TRBD2 identical over 7 bases. The CDR3 is 14 residues long. Trimming took 1 base from V and 4 from J; bases not matched to a gene: 4. Germline CDR1 is SGHAT and CDR2 is FQNNGV. Written as DNA, the CDR3 is TGTGCCAGCAGCTTAGGGTCAGCGGGGTACGAGCAGTACTTC. Encoded protein: CASSLGSAGYEQYF. The variable domain in full, with the rest retrieved from reference TRBV11-2 and TRBJ2-7, is EAGVAQSPRYKIIEKRQSVAFWCNPISGHATLYWYQQILGQGPKLLIQFQNNGVVDDSQLPKDRFSAERLKGVDSTLKIQPAKLEDSAVYLCASSLGSAGYEQYFGPGTRLTVT.

This clone came up once. The chain uses TRBV11-2 and TRBJ1-1; D may be TRBD1 (6 bases). The germline V and J ends were trimmed by 1 base and 12 bases, with 21 bases remaining between them. Germline-derived CDR1 and CDR2 are SGHAT and FQNNGV. There are 15 residues in the CDR3. Written as DNA, the CDR3 is TGTGCCAGCAGCTTAGGGGGGCGGGAGGCCCCTCTCACTTTCTTT. It is translated as CASSLGGREAPLTFF.

The V gene is TRBV5-4, the J gene TRBJ2-5, with D perhaps matching TRBD1 (6 bases). The CDR3 runs to 14 residues. V gave up 0 bases and J gave up 5 bases, with 11 bases separating them. Germline V gene data show CDR1 as SGHNT and CDR2 as YYREEE (reference sequence). The CDR3 sequence: CASSLASRGETQYF. The CDR3 DNA sequence: TGTGCCAGCAGCTTGGCCTCTAGGGGGGAGACCCAGTACTTC.

The rearrangement links TRBV15 to TRBJ2-1, with D perhaps TRBD1 (5 bases). The CDR3 has 16 residues. V was shortened by 0 bases and J by 0 bases, with 9 bases between the two germline ends. Germline lookup yields CDR1 LNHNV and CDR2 YYDKDF (reference sequence). As DNA, the CDR3 is TGTGCCACCAGCAGAGATCTGCAGGGCTCCTACAATGAGCAGTTCTTC. Translated, it gives CATSRDLQGSYNEQFF.

The chain links TRBV28 to TRBJ1-2, with D perhaps matching TRBD1 (6 bases). Germline values: CDR1 MDHEN, CDR2 SYDVKM. The CDR3 covers 15 residues. With 3 bases removed from V and 2 bases from J, the gap between germline ends came to 13 bases. The CDR3 region has the DNA TGTGCCAGCAGTTTGGGAGGGGGTTTCAACTATGGCTACACCTTC. Its protein product is CASSLGGGFNYGYTF.

The rearrangement links TRBV10-2 to TRBJ2-2; D is possibly TRBD2 (7 bases). V gave up 6 bases and J gave up 6 bases, with 23 bases separating them. The CDR3 covers 17 residues. The germline V gene encodes CDR1 WSHSY and CDR2 SAAADI. CDR3 region: CASSDSRGRGSSGELFF. The CDR3, as DNA: TGCGCCAGCAGCGACAGCAGGGGTCGCGGGAGTTCCGGGGAGCTGTTTTTT.

V gene TRBV6-5 combines with J gene TRBJ2-5; TRBD2 matches at 7 bases. The junction had 9 bases not matched to a gene; V was cut back by 7 bases and J by 4 bases. CDR3 length equals 14 residues. CDR1 and CDR2 (germline): MNHEY, SVGAGI. CDR3 bases: TGTGCCAGCAATTTCGCGGGAGTGGCAGAGACCCAGTACTTC. Protein: CASNFAGVAETQYF.

V gene TRBV7-9 combines with J gene TRBJ2-7, with 8 bases matching TRBD2. CDR1 is SEHNR and CDR2 is FQNEAQ in the germline V gene (reference sequence). The CDR3 spans 14 residues. Unmatched junction bases numbered 6, after V lost 5 bases and J lost 3 bases. CDR3 sequence: CASSPTAGGYEQYF. For the CDR3, the DNA is TGTGCCAGCAGCCCGACCGCGGGAGGCTACGAGCAGTACTTC. Based on the CDR3 plus reference TRBV7-9 and TRBJ2-7, the full variable domain is DTGVSQNPRHKITKRGQNVTFRCDPISEHNRLYWYRQTLGQGPEFLTYFQNEAQLEKSRLLSDRFSAERPKGSFSTLEIQRTEQGDSAMYLCASSPTAGGYEQYFGPGTRLTVT.

The chain links TRBV4-1 to TRBJ1-2; possibly TRBD1 for D (6 bases). V lost 8 bases, J lost 0 bases, and 19 bases lay in between. The CDR3 has 16 residues. In germline, CDR1 is MGHRA, CDR2 YSYEKL. CDR3 coding DNA: TGCGCCAGCCAAGTTATTACAGGGCCTCCTAACTATGGCTACACCTTC. Translated: CASQVITGPPNYGYTF.